The sequence of this TCR beta chain was determined in a study of molecular identifiers for immune sequencing clone quantification. Whole-study results and caveats: Approximately 910,000 naive cells reportedly did not prevent detection of spiked Jurkat TCR RNA from one cell.

Between about 18,000 and 1,000,000 sorted cells, with 10%, 30% or 50% RNA, yielded naive CD8 libraries. CD8+CD4-CCR7+CD45RA+ sorting gave the naive CD8 T cells. This clonotype was detected many times. The target antigen is unknown. This CDR3 region has 15 residues. The trim removed 6 bases at V and 0 bases at J, leaving 6 bases unmatched. Germline CDR1 SQVTM, CDR2 ANQGSEA. A single record per CDR3 protein comes from TCRdb applying MiXCR to the PCR reads. The table lists 600,000 to 650,000 distinct CDR3 sequences, 15% to 20% of them singletons. Material for sequencing was naive CD8+ T cells from blood, with Jurkat cell RNA spiked in. Specified subset: FACS-sorted CD8+CD4-CCR7+CD45RA+ naive T cells. The TCR originated in a human donor in good health. Some libraries in this study had Jurkat cell RNA spiked in. The chain is built from TRBV29-1 and TRBJ2-2; TRBD2 aligns across 8 bases. In nucleotides, the CDR3 is TGCAGCGTCGCTACTAGCGGTGCGAACACCGGGGAGCTGTTTTTT. Translated, it gives CSVATSGANTGELFF.